The TCR beta chain described here comes from a study of T cells after yellow fever vaccination. Germline V CDR1 and CDR2: LNHDA, SQIVND (reference sequence). Deletions cut 2 bases from V and 7 bases from J, with 11 bases between. This CDR3 spans 13 amino acids. A single record per CDR3 protein comes from TCRdb applying MiXCR to the 5' RACE reads. The sample has about 350,000 distinct CDR3 sequences, roughly 8.3% seen once. The sample here was PBMCs, taken 35 to 50 days after the first yellow fever vaccination. The sequence came from a man younger than 30 who received the YFV17D yellow fever vaccine. J is TRBJ1-1 and V is TRBV19; D is uncertain. DNA for the CDR3: TGTGCCAGTAGTATATGGAGGGAGAATGAAGCTTTCTTT. Amino acids: CASSIWRENEAFF.